This T cell receptor (beta chain) was identified in a study of cytomegalovirus exposure and HLA in healthy donors. TCRdb keeps only in-frame clones here, not all; method: immunoSEQ multiplex PCR. Of 260,000 or so clones listed, around nine tenths are singletons. The donors were in the roughly 130-subject validation cohort, distinct from the approximately 700-subject first cohort. Germline assignment: CDR1 MNHEY and CDR2 SMNVEV (reference sequence). V lost 7 bases and J 5 bases, leaving 14 bases between the germline ends. The CDR3 has 13 residues. The chain recombines TRBV27 with TRBJ2-5; a weak D match, TRBD2 (7 bases). Sequencing was performed on PBMCs. The sequence was obtained from a young man in good health and CMV-seronegative. In DNA, the CDR3 is TGTGCCAGCAAGAGGGGGGGAAGTGAGACCCAGTACTTC. The encoded protein is CASKRGGSETQYF.